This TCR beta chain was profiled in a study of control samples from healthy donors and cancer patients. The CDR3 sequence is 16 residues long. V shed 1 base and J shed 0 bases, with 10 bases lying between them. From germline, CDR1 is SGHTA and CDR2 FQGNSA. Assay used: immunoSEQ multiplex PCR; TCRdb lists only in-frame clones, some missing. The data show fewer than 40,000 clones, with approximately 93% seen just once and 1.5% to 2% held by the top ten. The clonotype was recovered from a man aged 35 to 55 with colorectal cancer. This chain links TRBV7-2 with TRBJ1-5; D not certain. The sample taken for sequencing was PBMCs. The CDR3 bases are TGTGCCAGCAGCTTAGAAGGCAGACTTAGCAATCAGCCCCAGCATTTT. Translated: CASSLEGRLSNQPQHF.